The subject of this entry is one T cell receptor beta chain. Which antigen it targets is not known. Within one base of it there is no much larger clone, and no base qualities were kept. Library creation used the immunoSEQ multiplex PCR assay. The authors' analysis ran thus. A statistical classification framework was built for diagnosing cytomegalovirus status from the catalog of TCR beta chain sequences. TCRdb mirrors the immuneACCESS table, restricted to in-frame sequences. Some clones are absent from its copies; in checked studies, under half trace to an unresolved V gene, and the reason for the others is unknown. V, J and clone size reflect that table, while D and trimming were determined from the DNA. This sample gives 250,000 to 400,000 clones in total; roughly 86% of them show up just once. The ten largest clones capture around 0.96% of the sample. This specimen comes from a study of cytomegalovirus exposure and HLA in healthy donors (dated by TCRdb to 2016 to 2017). About the investigation overall: According to a later analysis, one platform produced both the 120 validation repertoires and the 720 or so repertoires of the first cohort. The aim of the study was to test whether cataloging public T cell receptors could identify signatures of past pathogen exposure. Along with the approximately 650-subject first cohort, a separate validation cohort of over a hundred different subjects was used. To predict cytomegalovirus infection status, the study brought together high-throughput TCR immunosequencing, statistical association of individual TCRs with disease status, and machine learning.

The donors were included in the validation cohort of roughly 120 subjects, a group kept apart from the 666-subject first cohort. Results the study describes overall, beyond this receptor: It was suggested by the authors that the approach could potentially be generalized to other disease states and immunological phenotypes. Cytomegalovirus status was reported to be diagnosed by the classifier with high specificity and sensitivity in both the original and validation cohorts. A total of 150 or so TCR beta chains were listed by the study as associated with cytomegalovirus. Across donors, most TCR sequences were observed very rarely, whereas some public TCRs were present in many individuals. All 120 or so repertoires were used to score co-occurrence in the validation cohort in a later analysis, because that analysis had no HLA typing for the cohort. In a later analysis, TCRs clustered in the first cohort were found to also tend to co-occur in the roughly 110 validation repertoires, with approximately 93% of cluster scores above 0. In vitro tests confirmed that a few of the cytomegalovirus-associated TCR beta chains recognize cytomegalovirus antigens.

The CDR3, from cysteine to phenylalanine, totals 15 residues. CDR3 DNA is the only sequence kept; it has 45 bases, read in frame from the first base. From V the trimming removes 2 bases and from J it removes 8 bases, while the gene matches leave 5 bases of the junction unaccounted for. As encoded in the germline V gene (reference sequence), CDR1 is SGHNT while CDR2 is YYREEE. Sequencing was carried out using PBMCs. The sequence links TRBV5-4 to TRBJ2-1; 12 bases in between match TRBD2. This TCR was sampled from a man younger than 40 in good health and CMV-seronegative. This receptor carries the CDR3 CASSFLAGGPHEQFF. The nucleotide sequence is given as TGTGCCAGCAGCTTTCTAGCGGGGGGGCCGCATGAGCAGTTCTTC.